This TCR beta chain was captured in a study of cytomegalovirus exposure and HLA in healthy donors (dated by TCRdb to about 2017). About the full investigation: According to a later analysis, the 120 or so validation repertoires were produced on the same platform as the 600 to 850 repertoires of the first cohort. In addition to the first cohort of 650 to 750 subjects, a separate validation cohort of approximately 130 different subjects was used. To predict cytomegalovirus infection status, the study combined high-throughput TCR immunosequencing, statistical association of individual TCRs with disease status, and machine learning. The aim of the study was to test whether cataloging public T cell receptors could identify signatures of past pathogen exposure.

Donors formed part of the validation cohort, which comprised fewer than 150 subjects and was distinct from the first cohort of 550 to 850 subjects. Worth noting for this clone: This clone's antigen is unknown. The sample holds no much larger clone one base away, and base qualities are not on file.

Library creation used the immunoSEQ multiplex PCR assay. Under the source paper's analysis protocol: A statistical classification framework was developed to diagnose cytomegalovirus status using the catalog of TCR beta chain sequences. This is the immuneACCESS table as TCRdb keeps it, with only in-frame sequences that have V and J called. A part of the clones is gone; compared with another copy, unresolved V genes explain less than half, and the rest is unexplained. Clonal size and the V and J genes are those of that table, whereas D and trimming came from the DNA. The sample profile shows some 190,000 clones; 86% of them were found once. About 1.5% of the sample rests with the top ten. From the cysteine up to the phenylalanine, the CDR3 has a length of 16 residues. Only CDR3 DNA remains: 48 bases, in frame from the first base. Between the V and J ends, shortened by 1 base and 0 bases respectively, the junction contains 9 bases. The germline V gene specifies MNHNS as CDR1 and SASEGT as CDR2.

Overall study outcomes, separate from this receptor: In a later analysis, TCRs clustered in the first cohort were found to also tend to co-occur in the approximately 110 validation repertoires, with 85% to 95% of cluster scores above 0. A later analysis lacked HLA typing for the validation cohort, so it scored co-occurrence in that cohort across all 120 or so repertoires. In both the original and validation cohorts, the classifier was reported to diagnose cytomegalovirus status with high specificity and sensitivity. In vitro tests confirmed that a few of the cytomegalovirus-associated TCR beta chains recognize cytomegalovirus antigens. According to the authors, the approach could potentially be generalized to other disease states and immunological phenotypes. The study listed 150 to 200 TCR beta chains as associated with cytomegalovirus. Across donors, most TCR sequences were observed very rarely, whereas some public TCRs were present in many individuals.

Sample: PBMCs. The chain was built from TRBV6-1 and TRBJ2-2; no D gene can be assigned with confidence. This receptor was identified in a woman younger than 35 in good health and CMV-seronegative. The bases are TGTGCCAGCAGTGAAGTTAGTCTACCGAACACCGGGGAGCTGTTTTTT. The translation is CASSEVSLPNTGELFF.